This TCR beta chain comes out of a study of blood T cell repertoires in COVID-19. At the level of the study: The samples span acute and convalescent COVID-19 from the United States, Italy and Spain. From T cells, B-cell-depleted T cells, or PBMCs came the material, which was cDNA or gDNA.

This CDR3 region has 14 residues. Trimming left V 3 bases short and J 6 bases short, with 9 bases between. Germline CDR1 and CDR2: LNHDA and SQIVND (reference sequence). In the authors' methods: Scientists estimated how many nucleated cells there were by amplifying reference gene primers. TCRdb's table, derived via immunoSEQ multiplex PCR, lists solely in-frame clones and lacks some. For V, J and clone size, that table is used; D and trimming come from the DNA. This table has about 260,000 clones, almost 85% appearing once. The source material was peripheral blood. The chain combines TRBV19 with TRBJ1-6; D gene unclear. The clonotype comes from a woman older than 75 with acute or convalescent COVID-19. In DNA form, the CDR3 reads TGTGCCAGTAGTATCCGTGCCAGTAATTCACCCCTCCACTTT. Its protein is CASSIRASNSPLHF.